This TCR beta chain comes out of a study of blood T cells in healthy people across ages. Alongside a J-beta primer mix, a sample-barcoded 5' primer served in a second PCR lasting about 7 to 12 cycles. TCRdb reanalysed the 5' RACE reads using MiXCR and keeps one entry per CDR3 protein. The sample contains approximately 490,000 distinct CDR3 sequences, 20% to 30% of which appear only once. General study points: Naive CD4+ cells and diversity were both higher in long-lived donors than in aged donors.

With 3 bases removed from V and 4 bases from J, the gap between germline ends came to 9 bases. The CDR3 length is 14 residues. As regards this clonotype: Its antigen is not known.

The same data also went into a second study, on T cells of mothers and their children. According to that study: Every mother supplied over 8 million TCR beta CDR3 reads and every child a few million.

The sequenced material came from blood. This receptor was taken from a boy aged 5-17 years in good health. J is TRBJ1-4 and V is TRBV12-3 or TRBV12-4; perhaps TRBD1 as D (5 bases). This chain's CDR3 is CASSFGGVNEKLFF. The DNA for the CDR3 is TGTGCCAGCAGTTTCGGGGGAGTTAATGAAAAACTGTTTTTT.